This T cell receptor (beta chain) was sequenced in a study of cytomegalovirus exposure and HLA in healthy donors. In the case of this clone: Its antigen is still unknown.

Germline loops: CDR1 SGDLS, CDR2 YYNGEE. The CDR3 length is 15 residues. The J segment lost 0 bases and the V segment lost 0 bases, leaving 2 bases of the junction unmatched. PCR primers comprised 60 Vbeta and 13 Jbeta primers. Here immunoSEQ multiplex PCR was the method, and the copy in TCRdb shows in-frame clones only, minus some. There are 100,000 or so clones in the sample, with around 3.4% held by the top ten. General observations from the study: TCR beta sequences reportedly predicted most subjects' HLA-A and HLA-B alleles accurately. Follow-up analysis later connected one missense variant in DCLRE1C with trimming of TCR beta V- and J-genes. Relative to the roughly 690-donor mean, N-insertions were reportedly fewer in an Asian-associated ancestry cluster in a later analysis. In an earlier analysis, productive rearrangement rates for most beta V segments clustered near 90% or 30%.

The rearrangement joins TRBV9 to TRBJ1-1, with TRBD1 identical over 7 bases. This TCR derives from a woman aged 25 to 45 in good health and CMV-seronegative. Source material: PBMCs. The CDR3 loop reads CASSVGTGMNTEAFF. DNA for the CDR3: TGTGCCAGCAGCGTAGGGACAGGAATGAACACTGAAGCTTTCTTT.